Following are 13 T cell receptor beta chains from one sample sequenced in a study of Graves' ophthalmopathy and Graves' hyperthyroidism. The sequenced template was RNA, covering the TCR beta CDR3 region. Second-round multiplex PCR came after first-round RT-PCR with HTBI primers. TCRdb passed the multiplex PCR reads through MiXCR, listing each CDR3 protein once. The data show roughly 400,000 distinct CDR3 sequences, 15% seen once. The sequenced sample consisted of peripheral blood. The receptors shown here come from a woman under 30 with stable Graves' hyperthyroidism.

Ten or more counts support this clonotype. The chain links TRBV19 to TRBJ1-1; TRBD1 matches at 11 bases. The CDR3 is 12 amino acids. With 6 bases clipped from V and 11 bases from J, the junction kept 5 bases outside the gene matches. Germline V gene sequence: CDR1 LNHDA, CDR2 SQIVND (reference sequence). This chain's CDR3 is CASRGQGEAAFF. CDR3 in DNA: TGTGCCAGTAGGGGACAGGGGGAGGCCGCTTTCTTT.

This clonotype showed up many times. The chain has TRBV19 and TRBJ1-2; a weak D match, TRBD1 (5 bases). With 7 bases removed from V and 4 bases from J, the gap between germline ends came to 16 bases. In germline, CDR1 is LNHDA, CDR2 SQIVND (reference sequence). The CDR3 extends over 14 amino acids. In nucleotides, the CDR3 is TGTGCCAGTACGACAATCGAGGGGCTCTATGGCTACACCTTC. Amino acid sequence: CASTTIEGLYGYTF. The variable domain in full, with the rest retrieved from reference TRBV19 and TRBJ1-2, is DGGITQSPKYLFRKEGQNVTLSCEQNLNHDAMYWYRQDPGQGLRLIYYSQIVNDFQKGDIAEGYSVSREKKESFPLTVTSAQKNPTAFYLCASTTIEGLYGYTFGSGTRLTVV.

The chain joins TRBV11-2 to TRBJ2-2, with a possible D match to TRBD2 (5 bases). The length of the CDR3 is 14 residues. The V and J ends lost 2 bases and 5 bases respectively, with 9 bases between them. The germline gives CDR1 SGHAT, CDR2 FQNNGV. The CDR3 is CASSLSGWTGELFF. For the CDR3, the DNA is TGTGCCAGCAGCTTATCGGGGTGGACCGGGGAGCTGTTTTTT. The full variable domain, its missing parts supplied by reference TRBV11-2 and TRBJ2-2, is EAGVAQSPRYKIIEKRQSVAFWCNPISGHATLYWYQQILGQGPKLLIQFQNNGVVDDSQLPKDRFSAERLKGVDSTLKIQPAKLEDSAVYLCASSLSGWTGELFFGEGSRLTVL.

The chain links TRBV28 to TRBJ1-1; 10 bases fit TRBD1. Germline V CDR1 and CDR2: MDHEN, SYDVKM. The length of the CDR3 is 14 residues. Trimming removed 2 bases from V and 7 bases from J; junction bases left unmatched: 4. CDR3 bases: TGTGCCAGCAGTTTAGCCGGGACAGGGGATGAAGCTTTCTTT. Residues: CASSLAGTGDEAFF.

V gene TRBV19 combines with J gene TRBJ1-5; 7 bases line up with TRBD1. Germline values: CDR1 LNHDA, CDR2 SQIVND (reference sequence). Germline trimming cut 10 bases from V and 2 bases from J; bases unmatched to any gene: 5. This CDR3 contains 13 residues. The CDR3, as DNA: TGTGCCATCTCCGGGACAGGCAATCAGCCCCAGCATTTT. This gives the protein CAISGTGNQPQHF. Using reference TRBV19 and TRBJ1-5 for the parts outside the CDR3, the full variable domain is DGGITQSPKYLFRKEGQNVTLSCEQNLNHDAMYWYRQDPGQGLRLIYYSQIVNDFQKGDIAEGYSVSREKKESFPLTVTSAQKNPTAFYLCAISGTGNQPQHFGDGTRLSIL.

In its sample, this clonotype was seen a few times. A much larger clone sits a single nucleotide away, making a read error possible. CDR3 loop: CASSWDSNSHLHF. The CDR3 bases are TGTGCCAGCAGTTGGGACAGCAATTCACACCTCCACTTT. The J gene is TRBJ1-6, the V gene TRBV12-3 or TRBV12-4; 7 nucleotides align to TRBD1. This CDR3 has 13 residues.

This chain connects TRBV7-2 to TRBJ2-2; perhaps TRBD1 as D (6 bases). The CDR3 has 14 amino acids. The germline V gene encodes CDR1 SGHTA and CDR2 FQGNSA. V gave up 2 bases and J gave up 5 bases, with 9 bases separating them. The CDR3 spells CASSLTQGTGELFF. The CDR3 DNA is TGTGCCAGCAGCTTAACTCAGGGGACCGGGGAGCTGTTTTTT.

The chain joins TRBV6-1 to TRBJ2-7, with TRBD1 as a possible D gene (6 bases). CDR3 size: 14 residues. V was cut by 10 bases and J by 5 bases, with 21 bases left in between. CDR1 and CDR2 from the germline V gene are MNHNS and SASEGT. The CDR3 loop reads CATWSPRQANEQYF. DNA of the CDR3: TGTGCCACCTGGAGTCCGAGACAGGCCAACGAGCAGTACTTC.

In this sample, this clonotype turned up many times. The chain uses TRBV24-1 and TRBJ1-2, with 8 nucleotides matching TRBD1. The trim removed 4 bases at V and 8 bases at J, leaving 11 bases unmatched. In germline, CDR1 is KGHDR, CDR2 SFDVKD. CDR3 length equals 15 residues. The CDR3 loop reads CATSDGQGSLSGYTF. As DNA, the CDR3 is TGTGCCACCAGTGACGGACAGGGTTCGTTGTCAGGCTACACCTTC.

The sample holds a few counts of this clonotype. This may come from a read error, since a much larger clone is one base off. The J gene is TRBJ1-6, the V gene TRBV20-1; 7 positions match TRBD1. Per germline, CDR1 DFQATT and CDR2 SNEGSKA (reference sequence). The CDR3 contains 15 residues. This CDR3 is CSAREGDSYRSHLHF. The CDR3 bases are TGCAGTGCTAGAGAAGGGGACAGCTATAGATCACACCTCCACTTT.

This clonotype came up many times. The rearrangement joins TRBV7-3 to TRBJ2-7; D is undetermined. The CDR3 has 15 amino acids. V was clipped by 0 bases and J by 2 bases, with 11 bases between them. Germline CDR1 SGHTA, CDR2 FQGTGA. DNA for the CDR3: TGTGCCAGCAGCTTAACTAACAGACTCCCCTACGAGCAGTACTTC. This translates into CASSLTNRLPYEQYF.

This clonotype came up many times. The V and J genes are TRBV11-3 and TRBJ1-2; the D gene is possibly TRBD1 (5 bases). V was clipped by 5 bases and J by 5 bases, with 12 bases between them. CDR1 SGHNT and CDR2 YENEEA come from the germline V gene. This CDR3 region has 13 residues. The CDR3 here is CASSNGADYGYTF. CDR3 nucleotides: TGTGCCAGCAGCAACGGGGCCGATTATGGCTACACCTTC.

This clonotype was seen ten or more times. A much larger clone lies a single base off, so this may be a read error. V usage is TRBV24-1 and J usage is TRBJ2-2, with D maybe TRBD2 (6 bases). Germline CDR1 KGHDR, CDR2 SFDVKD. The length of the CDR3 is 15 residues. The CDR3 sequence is CATSDTRPNTGGLFF. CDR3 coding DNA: TGTGCCACCAGTGATACCCGACCGAACACCGGGGGGCTGTTTTTT.